This TCR beta chain is from a study of T-cell reconstitution after alpha-beta-depleted transplantation in children. Study findings and constraints: TCRbeta diversity was high at day 60 in some patients (a result of surviving recipient T cells and thymic progenitors).

The CDR3 runs to 14 residues. After removal of 6 bases from V and 0 bases from J, the junction contained 3 bases not matched to a gene. This clonotype has a handful of counts. Its antigen is unknown. As it was prepared, the TCRbeta library received unique molecular identifiers. TCRdb reanalysed the PCR reads using MiXCR and keeps one entry per CDR3 protein. The sample contains 130,000 or so distinct CDR3 sequences, roughly 10% of which appear only once. The TCR was taken from a girl less than two years old who had a stem cell transplant for combined immunodeficiency, so the T cells may come from the graft donor. The chain joins TRBV12-3 or TRBV12-4 to TRBJ2-5; 8 bases match TRBD1. The sample consisted of PBMCs, mostly from graft donor cells, taken 180 days after TCRalphabeta/CD19-depleted stem cell transplant. The CDR3 DNA is TGTGCCAGCAGGGACAGGGTGTACCAAGAGACCCAGTACTTC. Its protein is CASRDRVYQETQYF.